This T cell receptor beta chain was identified in a study of radiation and T cells in renal cell carcinoma (dated by TCRdb to 2020 to 2022). Background on the whole study: Samples were obtained from a clinical trial, in which 15 Gy stereotactic body radiation therapy was delivered to primary renal cell carcinomas and nephrectomy was performed 4 weeks later. A total of 3.5 million to 4.5 million unique CDR3 nucleotide sequences, encoding some 2,700,000 unique CDR3 amino acid sequences, were found across all 50 or so samples. In total, 50 to 60 samples, comprising 26 tumors and about 27 peripheral blood samples, were subjected to TCR beta sequencing. Study-wide findings and limitations: Blood repertoire dynamics were not followed beyond 4 weeks after treatment. Because pretreatment tumor biopsies were not available, the study could not determine whether clonotypes were already present within the tumor at baseline. Top tumor clonotypes rose in blood from baseline to 2 weeks post-radiation, then contracted by 4 weeks, suggesting transient expansion of tumor-resident clones. With a single-armed trial design, the study had no way to address how radiation dose or scheduling affects the TCR repertoire.

Concerning this clone: Its antigen specificity is not known. The record has no base qualities; no much larger clone is one base away.

What this sample's time point label stands for: blood 2 weeks post-SBRT. Explained via the paper, the treatment or condition label denotes: 15 Gy SBRT to primary tumor, nephrectomy 4 weeks later. To track tumor-enriched clonotypes, serial peripheral blood was sampled from radiation-treated patients at baseline and at 2 weeks and 4 weeks after SBRT. Renal cell carcinoma with clear cell pathology was present in all patients. Genomic DNA for TCR sequencing was prepared using the QIAamp DNA Blood Mini Kit (Qiagen). The analyses included just those samples that passed every quality control check. The germline V gene specifies SGHRS as CDR1 and YFSETQ as CDR2. The CDR3 measures 14 amino acids from cysteine to phenylalanine. CDR3 DNA only is kept here, 42 bases in frame from base 1. V is trimmed back by 4 bases and J by 3 bases, and the junction contains 5 bases that no gene match accounts for. The immunoSEQ kit was used, according to the manufacturer's recommendations, to generate TCR beta libraries from genomic DNA. For library preparation, a first multiplex PCR was performed with proprietary primers, followed by a second PCR in which unique barcodes were added, and bead cleanups were performed after each round. A kit-provided positive control reaction and a negative control reaction were included in every sample batch. The final libraries were assessed on an Agilent 4200 TapeStation D1000 ScreenTape, pooled by volume, and quantified by qPCR. Sequencing was performed on an Illumina NextSeq500 with a MidOutput 150-cycle cartridge, and 156 Read1 and 15 Index1 cycles were run with kit custom primers. The pooled library was loaded at 0.95 to 1 pM, with an approximately 20% PhiX control spiked in. Turning to the authors' computational methods: Vendor-processed data were analyzed in R, and a clonotype was defined as all T cells sharing the same CDR3 nucleotide sequence. In the clone abundance analyses, frequencies were normalized to the 10,000 most abundant clones in each sample. Public T cell clones, averaging fewer than five per sample, were removed before analysis. Tumor-enriched and baseline blood-enriched clonotypes were defined by at least a 32-fold difference in abundance between compartments. A beta-binomial differential abundance model was used to identify clonotypes that expanded or contracted between blood time points. The Baroni-Urbani and Buser coefficient was used to measure tumor-blood repertoire similarity, and groups were compared with two-tailed Wilcoxon tests in R. TCRdb re-hosts the immuneACCESS table, in-frame sequences only. Its copies lack some clones; in the studies checked, an unresolved V gene accounts for under half of them, and the cause for the rest is not known. V, J and clone size derive from that table, while D and trimming were established from the DNA sequence. The sample yields about 130,000 clones; over 75% were counted once. The ten largest clones represent around 6.1% of the sample.

The rearranged segments are TRBV5-1 and TRBJ2-7, with TRBD1 matching 9 junction bases. The sample in question was blood, obtained from a patient whose treatment included radiotherapy and nephrectomy. The sequence came from a man aged 45-60 years with renal cell carcinoma. The bases read TGCGCCAGCAGCGGTACAGGGGGCATCTACGAGCAGTACTTC. Translated, this is CASSGTGGIYEQYF.